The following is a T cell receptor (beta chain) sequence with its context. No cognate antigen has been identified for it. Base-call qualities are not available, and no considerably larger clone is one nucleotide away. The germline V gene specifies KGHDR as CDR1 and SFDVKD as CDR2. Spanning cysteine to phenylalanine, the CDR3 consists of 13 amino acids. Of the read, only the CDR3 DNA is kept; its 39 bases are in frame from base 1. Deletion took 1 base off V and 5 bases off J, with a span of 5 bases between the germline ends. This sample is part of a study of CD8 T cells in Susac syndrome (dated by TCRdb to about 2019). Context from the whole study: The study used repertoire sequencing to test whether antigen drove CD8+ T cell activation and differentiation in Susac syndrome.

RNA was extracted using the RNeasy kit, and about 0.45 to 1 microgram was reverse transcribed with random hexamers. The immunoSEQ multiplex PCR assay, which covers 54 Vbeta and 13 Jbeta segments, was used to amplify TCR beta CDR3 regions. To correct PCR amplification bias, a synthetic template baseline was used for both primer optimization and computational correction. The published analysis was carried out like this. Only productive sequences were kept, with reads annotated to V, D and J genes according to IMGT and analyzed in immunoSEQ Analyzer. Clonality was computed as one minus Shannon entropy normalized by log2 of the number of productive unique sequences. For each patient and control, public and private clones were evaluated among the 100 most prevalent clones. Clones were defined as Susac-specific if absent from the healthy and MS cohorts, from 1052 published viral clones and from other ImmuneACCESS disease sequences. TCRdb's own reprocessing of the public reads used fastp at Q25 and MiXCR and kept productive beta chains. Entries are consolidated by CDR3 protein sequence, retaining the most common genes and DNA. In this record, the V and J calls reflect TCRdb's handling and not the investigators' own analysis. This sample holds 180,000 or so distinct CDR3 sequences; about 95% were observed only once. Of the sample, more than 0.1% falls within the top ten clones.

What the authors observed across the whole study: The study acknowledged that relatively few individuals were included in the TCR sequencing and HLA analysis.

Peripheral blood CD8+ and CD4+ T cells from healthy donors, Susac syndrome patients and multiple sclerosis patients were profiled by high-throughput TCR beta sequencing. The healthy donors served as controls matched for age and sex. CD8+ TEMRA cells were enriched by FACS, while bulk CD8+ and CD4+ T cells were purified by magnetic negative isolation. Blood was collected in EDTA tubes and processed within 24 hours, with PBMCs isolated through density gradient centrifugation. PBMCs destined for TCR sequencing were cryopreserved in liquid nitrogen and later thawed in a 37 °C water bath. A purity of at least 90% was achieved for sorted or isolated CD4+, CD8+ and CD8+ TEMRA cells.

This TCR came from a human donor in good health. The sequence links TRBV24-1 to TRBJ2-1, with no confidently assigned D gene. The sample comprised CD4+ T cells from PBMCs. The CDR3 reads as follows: CATSDFRNNEQFF. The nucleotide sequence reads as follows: TGTGCCACCAGTGATTTTAGGAACAATGAGCAGTTCTTC.